The TCR beta chain under discussion was sequenced for a study of T cells in localized non-small cell lung cancer. Study observations and caveats: Adjacent uninvolved lung had the highest clonality, suggesting focused antigen responses.

Assay used: immunoSEQ multiplex PCR; TCRdb lists only in-frame clones, some missing. The sample lists fewer than 3,000 clones; around 24% were seen once. Turning to this clone: Antigen: not known.

The CDR3 has 15 amino acids. The junction had 3 bases not matched to a gene; V was cut back by 4 bases and J by 0 bases. CDR1 is MDHEN and CDR2 is SYDVKM in the germline V gene. This sample comprised lung tumor tissue, obtained before any cancer treatment. The TCR comes from a female donor aged 60 or older with stage I lung adenocarcinoma. The chain links TRBV28 to TRBJ2-1, with TRBD2 identical over 7 bases. The CDR3 is CASSWDYSSYNEQFF. The CDR3 DNA sequence: TGTGCCAGCAGTTGGGACTACAGCTCCTACAATGAGCAGTTCTTC.